The 26 T cell receptor beta chains below were found in one sample sequenced in a study of CD8+ T cells in alopecia areata. cDNA reverse transcribed from extracted RNA served as the sequencing template. The protocol was immunoSEQ multiplex PCR, while the TCRdb copy is restricted to in-frame clones and leaves out a portion. The table records 75,000 to 100,000 clones, around 44% of them present only once. Input material: CD4+ T cells sorted from blood. These receptors were taken from a human donor with alopecia areata.

There are a few counts of this clone. The chain couples TRBV29-1 to TRBJ1-5; D possibly corresponds to TRBD1 (6 bases). CDR3 length equals 15 residues. Per germline, CDR1 SQVTM and CDR2 ANQGSEA. With 7 bases removed from V and 0 bases from J, the gap between germline ends came to 16 bases. CDR3 sequence: CSASGGANSNQPQHF. For the CDR3, the DNA is TGCAGCGCTTCGGGGGGGGCGAATAGCAATCAGCCCCAGCATTTT.

V gene TRBV29-1 combines with J gene TRBJ1-5; TRBD1 agrees at 7 bases. Trimming cost V 5 bases and J 3 bases; bases outside gene matches: 4. The CDR3 is made up of 13 amino acids. Looked up from germline, CDR1 is SQVTM and CDR2 is ANQGSEA. The CDR3 loop reads CSVSGGNNQPQHF. CDR3 nucleotide sequence: TGCAGCGTTTCAGGGGGAAACAATCAGCCCCAGCATTTT.

The chain joins TRBV6-1 to TRBJ2-1, with D possibly being TRBD1 or TRBD2 (6 bases each). The germline V and J ends were trimmed by 4 bases and 12 bases, with 16 bases remaining between them. This CDR3 spans 13 amino acids. The germline CDR1 and CDR2 sequences are MNHNS and SASEGT. Here the CDR3 reads CASSVDLPGAQFF. The CDR3 DNA follows: TGTGCCAGCAGTGTGGACTTACCGGGGGCGCAGTTCTTC.

This clone has only one observation. The CDR3 reads CAWSYRGPYEQYF. The DNA for the CDR3 is TGTGCCTGGAGTTATCGCGGTCCCTACGAGCAGTACTTC. The chain is built from TRBV30 and TRBJ2-7; D not resolved. Per the germline V gene, CDR1 is GTSNPN and CDR2 is SVGIG (reference sequence). The germline V and J ends were trimmed by 2 bases and 2 bases, with 10 bases remaining between them. This CDR3 has 13 residues.

This clone was counted once. The V and J genes are TRBV7-3 and TRBJ2-3; 7 nucleotides align to TRBD1. CDR3 size: 14 residues. The V gene end was trimmed by 3 bases and the J gene end by 9 bases; junction bases not matched to a gene: 9. Per germline, CDR1 SGHTA and CDR2 FQGTGA. DNA of the CDR3: TGTGCCAGCAGCTTTCGGGCCCAGACAGGGACGCAGTATTTT. Its translation: CASSFRAQTGTQYF.

The chain recombines TRBV5-1 with TRBJ2-1; no reliable D call. Germline CDR1 SGHRS, CDR2 YFSETQ. Trimming cost V 2 bases and J 3 bases, with 9 bases left between them. This CDR3 has 14 residues. CDR3 in DNA: TGCGCCAGCAGCTTTGACCTCCTCTACAATGAGCAGTTCTTC. This encodes CASSFDLLYNEQFF.

This clone has more than one count but fewer than ten. The chain employs TRBV30 and TRBJ2-3; D is possibly TRBD2 (6 bases). CDR1 is GTSNPN and CDR2 is SVGIG in the germline V gene (reference sequence). V was cut by 4 bases and J by 0 bases, with 11 bases left in between. This CDR3 is built from 14 residues. The chain's CDR3 is CAWTETRSTDTQYF. CDR3 bases: TGTGCCTGGACGGAGACTAGAAGCACAGATACGCAGTATTTT.

The chain carries TRBV5-1 and TRBJ2-7; weak D call: TRBD2 (6 bases). Trimming stripped 5 bases from V and 6 bases from J, with 15 bases between. CDR1 is SGHRS, CDR2 YFSETQ, per germline. The CDR3 is 13 amino acids. In DNA, the CDR3 is TGCGCCAGCAGTCCGGGAGCGGTGGGCGAGCAGTACTTC. Translation: CASSPGAVGEQYF.

The V call is TRBV29-1, the J call TRBJ1-1; D is undetermined. Trimming left V 4 bases short and J 0 bases short, with 3 bases between. Germline CDR1 is SQVTM and CDR2 is ANQGSEA. The CDR3 totals 11 residues. CDR3 sequence reads: CSVGMNTEAFF. The DNA for the CDR3 is TGCAGCGTTGGGATGAACACTGAAGCTTTCTTT.

In this sample, this clone turned up a few times. J is TRBJ2-7 and V is TRBV29-1; D unresolved. The CDR3 covers 8 residues. Trimming shortened V by 6 bases and J by 6 bases, and 3 bases separated the two germline ends. From germline, CDR1 is SQVTM and CDR2 ANQGSEA. CDR3 region: CSVTEQYF. The CDR3 coding sequence is TGCAGCGTGACCGAGCAGTACTTC.

This clone was counted between two and nine times. The V gene is TRBV19, the J gene TRBJ2-5; D gene uncertain. This CDR3 contains 15 residues. Germline-derived CDR1 and CDR2 are LNHDA and SQIVND (reference sequence). V lost 1 base to trimming and J lost 2 bases, with 11 bases between them. CDR3 loop: CASSIADAGQETQYF. The CDR3 nucleotides read TGTGCCAGTAGTATAGCTGACGCCGGACAAGAGACCCAGTACTTC.

This chain joins TRBV6-6 and TRBJ1-4; the D gene is possibly TRBD1 (5 bases). Germline-derived CDR1 and CDR2 are MNHNY and SVGAGI (reference sequence). Trimming pared 2 bases from V and 6 bases from J, leaving 10 bases between. The CDR3 totals 14 residues. CDR3 sequence reads: CASSYGDSDEKLFF. The CDR3 bases are TGTGCCAGCAGTTACGGAGACAGTGATGAAAAACTGTTTTTT.

The chain links TRBV28 to TRBJ1-2; D is uncertain. CDR3 length: 12 residues. Trimming took 6 bases from V and 4 from J, leaving 9 bases between them. Germline CDR1 reads MDHEN; CDR2 reads SYDVKM. The CDR3 region is CASSPLRYGYTF. CDR3 DNA sequence: TGTGCCAGCAGCCCTTTACGCTATGGCTACACCTTC.

The J gene is TRBJ2-3, the V gene TRBV9, with 9 positions matching TRBD2. The germline gives CDR1 SGDLS, CDR2 YYNGEE. V shed 1 base and J 3 bases; nucleotides not matched to a gene: 0. The CDR3 totals 14 residues. CDR3 amino acids: CASSVTSGTDTQYF. In DNA, the CDR3 is TGTGCCAGCAGCGTAACTAGCGGGACAGATACGCAGTATTTT.

The sample holds a few counts of this clone. The chain joins TRBV2 to TRBJ2-5; D uncertain. The germline V gene has CDR1 SNHLY and CDR2 FYNNEI. V was clipped by 6 bases and J by 5 bases, with 4 bases between them. The CDR3 totals 10 residues. As DNA, the CDR3 is TGTGCCAGCAGGTGGGAGACCCAGTACTTC. It specifies CASRWETQYF.

This rearrangement joins TRBV6-5 to TRBJ1-1; D not certain. The CDR3 is 14 amino acids. Trimming pared 5 bases from V and 1 base from J, leaving 11 bases between. From germline, CDR1 is MNHEY and CDR2 SVGAGI. The CDR3 bases are TGTGCCAGCAGTAACGCCTTCGGGAACACTGAAGCTTTCTTT. It yields the protein CASSNAFGNTEAFF.

The table lists this clone with a few counts. The chain links TRBV29-1 to TRBJ2-3; possibly TRBD2 for D (5 bases). This CDR3 comprises 11 residues. The ends were cut back, 1 base at V and 10 bases at J, with 9 bases in the middle. CDR1 and CDR2 from the germline V gene are SQVTM and ANQGSEA. CDR3 bases: TGCAGCGTTGAAGTAGAAGCGGCGCAGTATTTT. Translated: CSVEVEAAQYF.

The J gene is TRBJ2-3, the V gene TRBV29-1; TRBD2 matches 11 bases. The CDR3 consists of 14 residues. CDR1 is SQVTM and CDR2 is ANQGSEA in the germline V gene. The J segment lost 3 bases and the V segment lost 7 bases, leaving 6 bases of the junction unmatched. Written as DNA, the CDR3 is TGCAGCGCTACTAGCGGGAGTCGGACAGATACGCAGTATTTT. Its protein is CSATSGSRTDTQYF.

The V and J genes are TRBV29-1 and TRBJ2-1; D is unclear. CDR3 length: 11 amino acids. V lost 8 bases and J lost 3, with 8 bases in between. CDR1 and CDR2 (germline): SQVTM, ANQGSEA. In DNA form, the CDR3 reads TGCAGCTATACTCGCTACAATGAGCAGTTCTTC. Encoded protein: CSYTRYNEQFF.

The chain joins TRBV29-1 to TRBJ1-6; tentative D call: TRBD1 (5 bases). CDR1 and CDR2 (germline): SQVTM, ANQGSEA. The CDR3 totals 13 residues. CDR3 residues: CSVLLRDNSPLHF. The CDR3 DNA follows: TGCAGTGTCCTCCTCAGGGATAATTCACCCCTCCACTTT.

J is TRBJ2-5 and V is TRBV6-5; 7 positions agree with TRBD2. Germline V lookup: CDR1 MNHEY, CDR2 SVGAGI. The CDR3 totals 16 residues. V lost 0 bases and J lost 2; bases outside the gene matches: 6. CDR3 DNA sequence: TGTGCCAGCAGTTACTCTTCGGCTAGCGGACAAGAGACCCAGTACTTC. Translation gives CASSYSSASGQETQYF.

This clone showed up just a few times. The chain is built from TRBV29-1 and TRBJ1-4; tentatively, D is TRBD1 (5 bases). The CDR3 spans 11 residues. Germline V gene lookup returns CDR1 SQVTM and CDR2 ANQGSEA. Trimming removed 8 bases from V and 10 bases from J, with 14 bases in between. CDR3 DNA: TGCAGCACGGCTGGGGCTGGAAAACTGTTTTTT. The encoded protein is CSTAGAGKLFF.

This clone was seen only a few times. The J gene is TRBJ2-5, the V gene TRBV7-2; maybe TRBD2 (6 bases). This CDR3 has 16 residues. The V gene lost 4 bases and the J gene lost 5 bases, with 20 bases spanning the gap. Germline V CDR1 and CDR2: SGHTA, FQGNSA. The CDR3 DNA reads TGTGCCAGCAGCTCCAGCCCCCCGGGACTCGGGGAGACCCAGTACTTC. Its protein is CASSSSPPGLGETQYF.

This clone turned up a few times. This chain uses TRBV29-1 with TRBJ2-3, with a tentative D call TRBD1 (6 bases). From germline, CDR1 is SQVTM and CDR2 ANQGSEA. Deletions cut 2 bases from V and 6 bases from J, with 9 bases between. This CDR3 is built from 12 residues. In DNA, the CDR3 is TGCAGCGTTGAATCCGGACAGGATACGCAGTATTTT. Its protein is CSVESGQDTQYF.

The chain joins TRBV5-1 to TRBJ1-1; D is possibly TRBD1 (5 bases). Germline CDR1 is SGHRS and CDR2 is YFSETQ. Deletions cut 4 bases from V and 0 bases from J, with 19 bases between. The CDR3 runs to 17 residues. In DNA, the CDR3 is TGCGCCAGCAGCCCCTGGCGAGTCAGGGACGTGAACACTGAAGCTTTCTTT. Protein sequence: CASSPWRVRDVNTEAFF.

This rearrangement joins TRBV27 to TRBJ2-7, with D maybe TRBD1 (5 bases). The length of the CDR3 is 13 residues. V was trimmed by 5 bases and J by 10 bases, leaving 18 bases between them. Germline assignment: CDR1 MNHEY and CDR2 SMNVEV (reference sequence). CDR3: CASSPDSRSLQYF. The CDR3 DNA is TGTGCCAGCAGTCCTGACAGCCGCTCCCTCCAGTACTTC.